The clone carrying this TCR beta chain has more than one count but fewer than ten. Its antigen is undetermined. The record originates from a study of T cells in Graves' hyperthyroidism and ophthalmopathy. TCR beta CDR3 regions were amplified from RNA transcripts. When the TCR CDR3 underwent first-round RT-PCR, the HTBI primer set was used. TCRdb used MiXCR to reprocess the multiplex PCR reads, holding one entry per CDR3 protein. The profile shows 360,000 or so distinct CDR3 sequences, 13% to 15% of them singletons. The germline gives CDR1 MNHEY, CDR2 SMNVEV (reference sequence). CDR3 length equals 15 residues. V lost 6 bases and J lost 4; bases outside the gene matches: 10. Study-wide results and limits: With a median lead of approximately 6 months before onset, the model predicted ophthalmopathy. In the blood, most expanded thyroid clonotypes above 0.001 appeared as well.

Exclusion of a patient resulted from uncontrolled infection, other autoimmune disease, pregnancy or lactation. Clinicians diagnosed patients from clinical symptoms, serum thyroxine and TRAb, thyroid ultrasound and orbital computed tomography. The chain joins TRBV27 to TRBJ2-5; 8 nucleotides align to TRBD1. The sequencing sample was made of blood. The sequence came from a woman between 55 and 75 years old with Graves' ophthalmopathy. The CDR3 DNA reads as TGTGCCAGCAGGACAGGGACAGGACGGGCAGAGACCCAGTACTTC. Its protein product is CASRTGTGRAETQYF.